What follows describes a single T cell receptor beta chain. TCRdb analysed the RT-PCR reads with MiXCR anew, one entry per CDR3 protein. The repertoire consists of 20,000 to 30,000 distinct CDR3 sequences, with approximately 43% occurring once and the leading ten covering approximately 84%. These data are taken from a study of patients and donors after allogeneic stem cell transplantation. CDR3 length equals 14 residues. Germline trimming cut 7 bases from V and 0 bases from J; bases unmatched to any gene: 9. Germline V CDR1 and CDR2: SQVTM, ANQGSEA. The TCR comes from a human donor who was either an allogeneic HSCT recipient or a stem cell or donor lymphocyte infusion donor (not recorded which). It is not recorded whose cells these are; they may come from a transplant donor. Material for sequencing was blood, either unsorted or a sorted T cell fraction (not recorded which). The V and J genes are TRBV29-1 and TRBJ2-7, with 7 bases that match TRBD1. DNA for the CDR3: TGCAGCGCCAGGGACAGCACGAGCTCCTACGAGCAGTACTTC. It encodes CSARDSTSSYEQYF.